The clone carrying this T cell receptor beta chain occurred many times. What it binds is not known. This specimen belongs to a study of molecular identifiers for immune sequencing clone quantification. CD8+CD4-CCR7+CD45RA+ sorting gave the naive CD8 T cells. The CDR3 covers 16 residues. V shed 5 bases and J shed 0 bases, with 16 bases lying between them. The germline CDR1 and CDR2 sequences are SGHVS and FQNEAQ. TCR libraries were built in bulk with a published protocol and specific TCR primers. Each CDR3 protein is one row after TCRdb ran MiXCR on the PCR reads. The sample holds hundreds of thousands of distinct CDR3 sequences, roughly 25% seen once. General study findings and limits: In a background of around 1 million naive cells, spiked Jurkat TCR RNA from one cell was reportedly detectable. Sizes of clones that are highly expanded could be underestimated (if identical TCR molecules share a barcode).

J is TRBJ2-5 and V is TRBV7-8; D is possibly TRBD1 (8 bases). The sequenced material came from naive CD8+ T cells from blood, with Jurkat cell RNA spiked in. Subset defined: FACS-sorted CD8+CD4-CCR7+CD45RA+ naive T cells. This sequence originates from a human donor in good health. Some libraries in this study had Jurkat cell RNA spiked in. The CDR3 DNA reads as TGTGCCAGCAGCCGGAGCGGGACAGGATACCAAGAGACCCAGTACTTC. It translates to CASSRSGTGYQETQYF.